This TCR beta chain was documented in a study of shared clonotypes between healthy human individuals. Findings and caveats of the study: Across subsets, estimated richness was generally greater for naive than for memory populations. Measured sharing among donors was expected to vary with sequencing depth.

As regards this clone: Its antigen remains unidentified.

Into CD45RA+ naive and CD45RA-negative memory subsets, the CD4+ cells were split. Produced via immunoSEQ multiplex PCR; TCRdb's table is partial and in-frame only. This table holds about 2.4 million clones, over 85% found once. CDR3 length: 14 amino acids. Trimming removed 5 bases from V and 8 bases from J; junction bases left unmatched: 6. CDR1 is MNHEY, CDR2 SMNVEV, per germline (reference sequence). The sequencing sample was made of naive CD4+ T cells from PBMCs. Stated subset: CD45RA+ positively selected. The sequence was obtained from a young man in good health. Some clones in this sample may be carry-over from other donors' samples. The V and J genes are TRBV27 and TRBJ2-1; 10 bases align to TRBD2. CDR3 DNA: TGTGCCAGCAGTACCACTAGCGGGATTTATGAGCAGTTCTTC. Translation gives CASSTTSGIYEQFF.